The source of this T cell receptor (beta chain) is a study of T cell responses to AZD1222 COVID-19 vaccine. On this clone itself: Its antigen is still unknown.

The CDR3 runs to 12 residues. V lost 1 base, J lost 14 bases, and 9 bases lay in between. From germline, CDR1 is SGHAT and CDR2 FQNNGV. Some clones are missing from TCRdb's copy, which holds only in-frame ones; the method was immunoSEQ multiplex PCR. The repertoire consists of fewer than 120,000 clones, with around 90% occurring once and the leading ten covering about 2.5%. Second doses were pooled across both intervals (about 4 or about 12 weeks). Overall study results and limits: Most donors were white British, females outnumbered males, and clonal diversity was possibly underestimated. Spike regions recognized by vaccine-associated CD4 TCRs spanned the protein, led by 160-218 and 743-854.

This chain links TRBV11-2 with TRBJ1-6; D gene uncertain. Source: peripheral blood, taken 28 days after the second AZD1222 dose. This clonotype was sampled from an adult who received the AZD1222 COVID-19 vaccine. The CDR3 is CASSLGGGTLHF. CDR3 nucleotide sequence: TGTGCCAGCAGCTTAGGCGGCGGGACCCTCCACTTT.